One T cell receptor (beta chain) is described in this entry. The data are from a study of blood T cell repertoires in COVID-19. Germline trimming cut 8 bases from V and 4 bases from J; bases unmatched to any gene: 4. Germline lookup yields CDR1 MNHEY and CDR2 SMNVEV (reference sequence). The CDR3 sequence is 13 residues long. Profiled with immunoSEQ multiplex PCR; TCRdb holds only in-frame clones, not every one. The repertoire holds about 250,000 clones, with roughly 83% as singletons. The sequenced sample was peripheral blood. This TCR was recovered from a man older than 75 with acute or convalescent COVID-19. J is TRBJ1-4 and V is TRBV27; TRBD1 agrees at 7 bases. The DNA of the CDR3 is TGTGCCAGCCGTGGACAGGTTAATGAAAAACTGTTTTTT. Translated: CASRGQVNEKLFF.